This T cell receptor beta chain was found in a study of neoadjuvant anti-PD-1 for oral cavity cancer. Study-wide findings and caveats: Each response group had just a few patients in TCR analyses. After neoadjuvant nivolumab, PBMC T cell clonality was significantly higher in non-responders than responders. Higher pretreatment blood Treg/Th17 ratios correlated with higher pretreatment blood and lower post-treatment tumor TCRbeta clonality.

To note about this clone: Its antigen remains unidentified.

Documented time point: after neoadjuvant nivolumab, at surgical resection. Patients had newly diagnosed, untreated stage II-IVA oral cavity squamous cell carcinoma. The CDR3 covers 14 residues. Germline trimming cut 6 bases from V and 4 bases from J; bases unmatched to any gene: 8. Germline CDR1 MGHRA, CDR2 YSYEKL. The data were produced by immunoSEQ multiplex PCR, yet TCRdb's version contains in-frame clones alone and is incomplete. The profile shows around 13,000 clones, under 75% of them singletons. This clonotype originated in a person between 35 and 79 years old with oral cavity squamous cell carcinoma. The chain links TRBV4-1 to TRBJ1-1; 7 nucleotides align to TRBD1. The sequenced sample was PBMCs, obtained after nivolumab (anti-PD-1) treatment. In nucleotides, the CDR3 is TGCGCCAGCAGGGCACCCACAGGGGCCACTGAAGCTTTCTTT. Its translation is CASRAPTGATEAFF.